Below are 8 T cell receptor beta chains sequenced from a single sample in a study of response to subunit inactivated influenza vaccine. TCRdb fed the RT-PCR reads into MiXCR, producing one record per CDR3 protein. The data show a few hundred thousand distinct CDR3 sequences, with just over 20% seen just once and about 10% held by the top ten. This specimen was PBMCs from blood, taken about 20 months after vaccination. These receptors all stem from a man between 50 and 70 years old who received an inactivated influenza vaccine.

V is TRBV28 and J is TRBJ2-1; 8 bases match TRBD2. Losses at the gene ends were 3 bases for V and 4 bases for J; bases not matched to a gene: 8. The CDR3 has 16 amino acids. CDR1 is MDHEN, CDR2 SYDVKM, per germline. CDR3 sequence: CASSLGGRPQYNEQFF. CDR3 nucleotides: TGTGCCAGCAGTTTGGGCGGGAGGCCTCAATACAATGAGCAGTTCTTC.

The chain recombines TRBV7-2 with TRBJ1-1; D is uncertain. This CDR3 contains 13 residues. Trimming cost V 6 bases and J 0 bases, with 8 bases left between them. Germline CDR1 SGHTA, CDR2 FQGNSA. As DNA, the CDR3 is TGTGCCAGCAGTTACATGTTGAACACTGAAGCTTTCTTT. Its protein product is CASSYMLNTEAFF.

The chain recombines TRBV20-1 with TRBJ2-3, with 8 nucleotides matching TRBD2. The CDR3 contains 16 residues. The trim removed 3 bases at V and 0 bases at J, leaving 8 bases unmatched. Germline-derived CDR1 and CDR2 are DFQATT and SNEGSKA (reference sequence). The CDR3 DNA is TGCAGTGCTAGCCAAGAGGTAGCGGGAAGCACAGATACGCAGTATTTT. Protein: CSASQEVAGSTDTQYF.

V usage is TRBV7-9 and J usage is TRBJ2-1; no firm D call. Germline loops: CDR1 SEHNR, CDR2 FQNEAQ (reference sequence). Trimming removed 4 bases from V and 8 bases from J, with 12 bases in between. CDR3 length: 13 residues. CDR3 sequence (DNA): TGTGCCAGCAGCTCCGGATCTAACGATGAGCAGTTCTTC. It specifies CASSSGSNDEQFF.

This clonotype has a count of ten or more. The genes are TRBV29-1 and TRBJ1-5; TRBD1 is a possible D gene (6 bases). Germline CDR1 SQVTM, CDR2 ANQGSEA. This CDR3 has 14 amino acids. V was shortened by 4 bases and J by 3 bases, with 13 bases between the two germline ends. The DNA for the CDR3 is TGCAGCGTTGTCCCAGGGGATATCAATCAGCCCCAGCATTTT. It codes for CSVVPGDINQPQHF.

This clonotype turned up a few times. The chain carries TRBV30 and TRBJ1-2, with 7 bases matching TRBD1. V dropped 0 bases and J dropped 8; count of bases not matched to a gene: 6. CDR1 and CDR2 (germline): GTSNPN, SVGIG (reference sequence). The CDR3 totals 13 residues. The DNA for the CDR3 is TGTGCCTGGAGTGTAAGCCAGGGGGGAGGCTACACCTTC. Amino acids: CAWSVSQGGGYTF.

This clonotype was counted between two and nine times. This chain links TRBV27 with TRBJ1-1; 10 bases are a match to TRBD1. This CDR3 spans 16 amino acids. V shed 5 bases and J 1 base; nucleotides not matched to a gene: 7. CDR1 and CDR2 from the germline V gene are MNHEY and SMNVEV (reference sequence). The CDR3 region has the DNA TGTGCCAGCAGTCCAAGGACAGGGGGGTGGAACACTGAAGCTTTCTTT. Its translation is CASSPRTGGWNTEAFF.

The chain employs TRBV5-1 and TRBJ1-1, with 7 bases fitting TRBD1. Germline CDR1 reads SGHRS; CDR2 reads YFSETQ. The CDR3 loop spans 15 amino acids. V lost 4 bases and J lost 0; bases outside the gene matches: 6. In DNA form, the CDR3 reads TGCGCCAGCAGCATCACAGACAGGGTGAACACTGAAGCTTTCTTT. Protein product: CASSITDRVNTEAFF.